This TCR beta chain was documented in a study of T cells in Graves' hyperthyroidism and ophthalmopathy. Study in general: Peripheral blood was taken when the disease was first diagnosed, before any treatment began.

Concerning this clonotype: Possible read error: a much larger clone is one base away.

The CDR3 is 16 amino acids. Looked up from germline, CDR1 is MGHRA and CDR2 is YSYEKL. TCR beta CDR3 sequences were amplified from RNA transcripts. The HTBI set primed first-round TCR CDR3 RT-PCR. TCRdb recomputed calls from the multiplex PCR reads with MiXCR, one row per CDR3 protein. The sample holds around 440,000 distinct CDR3 sequences; 15% to 18% are singletons and the top ten take roughly 7.4%. The sequence was collected from a woman aged 18 to 35 with Graves' hyperthyroidism. The chain recombines TRBV4-1 with TRBJ2-2, with 14 bases identical to TRBD2. The specimen was blood. CDR3 DNA sequence: TGCGCCAGCAGCACAGGGACTAGCGGGAGCACCGGGGGGCTGTTTTTT. Its translation: CASSTGTSGSTGGLFF.